The T cell receptor beta chain described here comes from a study of blood T cell repertoires in COVID-19. Study in general: Acute and convalescent COVID-19 samples came from the United States, Italy and Spain. PBMCs, B-cell-depleted T cells, or T cells provided the cDNA or gDNA that made up the material.

Data came from immunoSEQ multiplex PCR; TCRdb stores just in-frame clones and leaves some out. The sample lists about 130,000 clones, roughly 87% occurring once. This clone was detected once. Per the germline V gene, CDR1 is SGDLS and CDR2 is YYNGEE. The CDR3 totals 15 residues. J gave up 7 bases and V 0 bases, and 9 bases lay outside the gene matches. The TCR was taken from a man older than 75 with active or convalescent COVID-19. This chain joins TRBV9 and TRBJ1-2; the match to TRBD1 covers 7 bases. Sequences were obtained from peripheral blood. CDR3 amino acids: CASSVEGRQGGGYTF. The CDR3 nucleotides read TGTGCCAGCAGCGTAGAGGGAAGACAGGGCGGTGGCTACACCTTC. The whole variable domain, remainder taken from reference TRBV9 and TRBJ1-2, is DSGVTQTPKHLITATGQRVTLRCSPRSGDLSVYWYQQSLDQGLQFLIQYYNGEERAKGNILERFSAQQFPDLHSELNLSSLELGDSALYFCASSVEGRQGGGYTFGSGTRLTVV.